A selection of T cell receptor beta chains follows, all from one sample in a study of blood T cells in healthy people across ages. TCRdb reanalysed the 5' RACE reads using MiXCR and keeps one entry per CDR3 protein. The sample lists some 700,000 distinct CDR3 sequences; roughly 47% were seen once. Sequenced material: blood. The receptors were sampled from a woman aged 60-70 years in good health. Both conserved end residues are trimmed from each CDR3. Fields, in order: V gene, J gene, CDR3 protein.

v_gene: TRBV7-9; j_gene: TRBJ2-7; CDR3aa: ASSLGLAGEGLYEQY
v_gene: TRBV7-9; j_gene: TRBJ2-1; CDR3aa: ASSRGENNEQF
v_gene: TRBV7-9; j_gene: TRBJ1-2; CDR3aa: ASSLGGAGRGYT
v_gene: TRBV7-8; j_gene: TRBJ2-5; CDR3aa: ASSLARPQGEETQY
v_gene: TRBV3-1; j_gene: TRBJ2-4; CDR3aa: ASSQGGSQNIQY
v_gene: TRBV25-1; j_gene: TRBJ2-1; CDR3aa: ASSHDRKTIYNEQF
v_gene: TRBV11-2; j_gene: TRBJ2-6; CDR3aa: ASSLGLVSGANVLT
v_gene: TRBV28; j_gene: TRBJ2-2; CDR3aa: ASALRLGFAGELF
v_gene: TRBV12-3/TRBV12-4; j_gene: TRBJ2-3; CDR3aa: ASSRPNTRTDTQY
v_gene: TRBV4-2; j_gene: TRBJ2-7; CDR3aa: ASSQGQGTYEQY
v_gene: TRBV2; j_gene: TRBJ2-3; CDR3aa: ASIQRVTDTQY
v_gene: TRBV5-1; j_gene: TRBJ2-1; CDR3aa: VSSMTGSSYNEQF
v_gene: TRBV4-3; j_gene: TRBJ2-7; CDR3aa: ASSQEGGGYDTYEQY
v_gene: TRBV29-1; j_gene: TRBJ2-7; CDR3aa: SVGAVSDEQY
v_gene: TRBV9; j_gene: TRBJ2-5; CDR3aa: ASSSSGYETQY
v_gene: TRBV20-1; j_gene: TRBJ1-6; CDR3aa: SAREDRGYYNSPLH
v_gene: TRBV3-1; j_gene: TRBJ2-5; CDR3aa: ASSPSLAGLETQY
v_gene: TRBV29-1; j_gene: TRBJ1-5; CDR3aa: SVKEGAGNQPQH
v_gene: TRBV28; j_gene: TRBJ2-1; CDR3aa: ASSPRHGSYNEQF
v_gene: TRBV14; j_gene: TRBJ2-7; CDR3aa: ASSRRRGVEQY
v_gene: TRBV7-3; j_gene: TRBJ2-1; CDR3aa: ASSLTFGLAGNEQF
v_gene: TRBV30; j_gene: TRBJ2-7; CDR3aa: AWRESYEQY
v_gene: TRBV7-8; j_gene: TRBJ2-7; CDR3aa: ASSIRTVGSYEQY
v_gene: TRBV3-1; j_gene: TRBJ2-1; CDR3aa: ASSPLAVSYNEQF
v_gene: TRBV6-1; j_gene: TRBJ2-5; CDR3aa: TSSGQGAEGQETQY
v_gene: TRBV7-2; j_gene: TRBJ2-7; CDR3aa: ASSLAPPSGAYEQY
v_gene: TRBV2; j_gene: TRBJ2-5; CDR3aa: ASLRSYGGTQY
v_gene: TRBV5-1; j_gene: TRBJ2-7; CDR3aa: ASSPGTSGDYEQY
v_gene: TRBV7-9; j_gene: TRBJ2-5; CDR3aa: ASSFRDIRQETQY
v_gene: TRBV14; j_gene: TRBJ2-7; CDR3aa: ASSQVGRTSYEQY
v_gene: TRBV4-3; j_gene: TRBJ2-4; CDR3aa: ASSQRLGENIQY
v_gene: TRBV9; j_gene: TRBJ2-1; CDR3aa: ASSVETSGYNEQF
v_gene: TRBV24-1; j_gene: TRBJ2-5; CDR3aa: ATSGTHGTQLETQY